Listed below are T cell receptor beta chains from one sample, sequenced in a study of blood T cell repertoires in COVID-19. Sequenced by immunoSEQ multiplex PCR; TCRdb stores in-frame clones only, minus some. This repertoire shows 220,000 or so clones, about 90% found once; its top ten account for 14% to 15%. Sequencing was done on a sample of PBMCs or T cells enriched from blood (not recorded which). The origin of the receptors is a woman in her forties or fifties with acute COVID-19. Each CDR3 is given with its conserved first and last residue.

J gene,CDR3 length,V gene,CDR3 protein
TRBJ1-2,14,TRBV11-2,CASSLQNRGYGYTF
TRBJ1-2,13,TRBV29-1,CSAEALDRVGYTF
TRBJ2-5,12,TRBV3-1/TRBV3-2,CASSQRPGTQYF
TRBJ2-7,16,TRBV4-3,CASSQDLTSGAYEQYF
TRBJ1-2,14,TRBV30,CAWAVAGGGYGYTF
TRBJ1-1,16,TRBV28,CASSTTRGQGSTEAFF
TRBJ2-5,16,TRBV7-2,CASSSVPLAGEETQYF
TRBJ2-1,12,TRBV19,CASSTLENEQFF
TRBJ1-2,14,TRBV7-9,CASSLGAGKDGYTF
TRBJ1-1,14,TRBV27,CASSLFKGVTEAFF
TRBJ1-1,14,TRBV19,CASSIAVMNTEAFF
TRBJ2-5,17,TRBV7-2,CASSRPPAGAEQETQYF
TRBJ1-2,14,TRBV4-1,CASSHPDRVDGYTF
TRBJ1-5,18,TRBV2,CASCSVNRDKGGNQPQHF
TRBJ1-5,15,TRBV18,CASSGQASGNQPQHF
TRBJ1-2,18,TRBV14,CASSQDLSWDRVSYGYTF
TRBJ2-1,16,TRBV29-1,CSVQRTDSPTMDEQFF
TRBJ1-4,15,TRBV7-8,CASSLSGTTNEKLFF
TRBJ1-1,16,TRBV14,CASSQDLGQGPTEAFF
TRBJ1-1,14,TRBV28,CASSWTGRNTEAFF
TRBJ1-2,14,TRBV2,CASSDAGFYGGYTF
TRBJ1-2,13,TRBV30,CAWKLGGLYGYTF
TRBJ1-1,15,TRBV5-1,CASSLEGGGPTEAFF
TRBJ1-2,16,TRBV27,CASSFTGTGYHYGYTF
TRBJ2-4,15,TRBV7-3,CASSLTSAGVNIQYF
TRBJ2-1,17,TRBV4-1,CASSQDGGLADYNEQFF
TRBJ1-1,12,TRBV2,CASKLGVTEAFF
TRBJ2-3,13,TRBV30,CARTSGNTDTQYF
TRBJ2-7,16,TRBV9,CASSSTGTSGFSAQYF
TRBJ2-1,13,TRBV7-2,CASSQGREYEQFF
TRBJ1-2,16,TRBV7-2,CASSPYGQGLGYGYTF
TRBJ1-2,14,TRBV6-2/TRBV6-3,CASSRLKADYGYTF
TRBJ1-1,15,TRBV19,CASTLSAEGWTEAFF
TRBJ1-3,14,TRBV27,CASSSTGLGNTIYF
TRBJ1-5,16,TRBV2,CASRARDSTRNQPQHF
TRBJ2-5,14,TRBV7-2,CASSLRQGRETQYF
TRBJ1-1,13,TRBV6-5,CASRDRGWTEAFF
TRBJ2-1,15,TRBV7-3,CASSFGGLSYNEQFF
TRBJ1-3,14,TRBV19,CASREQDSGNTIYF
TRBJ1-1,13,TRBV6-4,CASSLTGLTEAFF
TRBJ1-5,15,TRBV5-6,CASSSSTGGYQPQHF
TRBJ2-5,15,TRBV7-7,CASSFSGGREETQYF
TRBJ2-1,17,TRBV7-9,CASSSAWREGRYNEQFF
TRBJ2-7,12,TRBV9,CARTRQGNEQYF
TRBJ2-1,16,TRBV9,CASSPQGGVFANEQFF
TRBJ1-5,11,TRBV19,CASSRGQPQHF